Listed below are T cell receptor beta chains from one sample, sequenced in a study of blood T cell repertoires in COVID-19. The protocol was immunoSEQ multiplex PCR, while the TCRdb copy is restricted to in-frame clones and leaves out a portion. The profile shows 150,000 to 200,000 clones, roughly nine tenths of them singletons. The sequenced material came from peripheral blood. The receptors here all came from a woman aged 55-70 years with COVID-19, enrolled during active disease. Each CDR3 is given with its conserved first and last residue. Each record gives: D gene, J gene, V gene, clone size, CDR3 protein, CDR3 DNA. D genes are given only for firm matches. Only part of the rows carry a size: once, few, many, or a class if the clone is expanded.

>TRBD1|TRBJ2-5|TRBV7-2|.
CASSFYITGGPETQYF
TGTGCCAGCAGCTTCTACATTACAGGGGGCCCCGAGACCCAGTACTTC
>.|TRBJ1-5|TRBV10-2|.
CASSDSTANQPQHF
TGCGCCAGCAGTGATTCGACAGCTAATCAGCCCCAGCATTTT
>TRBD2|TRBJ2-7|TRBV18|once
CASSPLAGGKKNEQYF
TGTGCCAGCTCGCCTCTAGCGGGAGGGAAAAAGAACGAGCAGTACTTC
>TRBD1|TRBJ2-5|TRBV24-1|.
CATSDPGQAGETQYF
TGTGCCACCAGTGATCCGGGACAGGCCGGAGAGACCCAGTACTTC
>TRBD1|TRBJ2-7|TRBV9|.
CASSAPGTGGSEQYF
TGTGCCAGCAGCGCCCCCGGGACAGGGGGATCCGAGCAGTACTTC
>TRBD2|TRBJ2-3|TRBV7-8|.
CASSLVTTSGRGDTQYF
TGTGCCAGCAGCTTAGTTACGACTAGCGGGAGAGGAGATACGCAGTATTTT
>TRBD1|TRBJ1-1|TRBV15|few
CATSMDRVGTEAFF
TGTGCCACCAGCATGGACAGGGTAGGCACTGAAGCTTTCTTT
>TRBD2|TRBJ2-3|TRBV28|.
CASSEREGPADTQYF
TGTGCCAGCAGCGAGCGGGAGGGCCCCGCAGATACGCAGTATTTT
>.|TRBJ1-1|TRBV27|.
CASRRNTEAFF
TGTGCCAGCCGCAGGAACACTGAAGCTTTCTTT
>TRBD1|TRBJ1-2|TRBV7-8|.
CASSRTRLQGNGYTF
TGTGCCAGCAGCCGTACCCGGCTACAGGGGAATGGCTACACCTTC
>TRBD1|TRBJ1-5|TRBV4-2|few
CASSQAQGQNNQPQHF
TGTGCCAGCAGCCAAGCACAGGGGCAAAACAATCAGCCCCAGCATTTT
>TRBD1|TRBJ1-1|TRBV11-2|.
CASSLGTGDRRTEAFF
TGTGCCAGCAGCTTGGGGACAGGGGATAGGCGGACTGAAGCTTTCTTT
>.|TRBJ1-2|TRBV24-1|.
CATSDRGNGYTF
TGTGCCACCAGTGATCGGGGAAATGGCTACACCTTC
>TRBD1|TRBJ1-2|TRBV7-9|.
CASSLGTGAYGYTF
TGTGCCAGCAGCTTGGGGACAGGGGCCTATGGCTACACCTTC
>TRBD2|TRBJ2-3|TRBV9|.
CASSARLRLAGVTDTQYF
TGTGCCAGCAGCGCGAGACTTAGACTAGCGGGAGTCACAGATACGCAGTATTTT
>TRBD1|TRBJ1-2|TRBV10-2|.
CASSGTGLNYGYTF
TGCGCCAGCAGTGGGACAGGGCTCAACTATGGCTACACCTTC
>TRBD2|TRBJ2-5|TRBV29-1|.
CSVGTSGKETQYF
TGCAGCGTTGGGACTAGCGGGAAAGAGACCCAGTACTTC
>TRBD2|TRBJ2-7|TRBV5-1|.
CASSLAGSGTSGRYEQYF
TGCGCCAGCAGCTTGGCCGGGTCTGGGACTAGCGGGAGATACGAGCAGTACTTC
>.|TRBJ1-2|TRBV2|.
CASSERYDGVYGYTF
TGTGCCAGCAGTGAGAGATATGATGGAGTTTATGGCTACACCTTC
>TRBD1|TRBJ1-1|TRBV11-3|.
CASSLTGTGTEAFF
TGTGCCAGCAGCTTGACAGGGACGGGCACTGAAGCTTTCTTT
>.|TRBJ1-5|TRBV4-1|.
CASSPGGGGPAQPQHF
TGCGCCAGCAGCCCGGGCGGCGGGGGACCTGCTCAGCCCCAGCATTTT
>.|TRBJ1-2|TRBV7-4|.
CASSGGGGEGYTF
TGTGCCAGCAGCGGCGGGGGCGGAGAGGGCTACACCTTC
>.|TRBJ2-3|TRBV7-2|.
CASSLGVGSGTDTQYF
TGTGCCAGCAGCTTAGGGGTTGGGAGTGGGACAGATACGCAGTATTTT
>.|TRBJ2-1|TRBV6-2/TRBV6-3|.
CASSYDPLENEQFF
TGTGCCAGCAGTTATGACCCCCTAGAGAATGAGCAGTTCTTC
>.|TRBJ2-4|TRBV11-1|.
CASSPQGQKNIQYF
TGTGCCAGCAGCCCCCAGGGGCAGAAAAACATTCAGTACTTC
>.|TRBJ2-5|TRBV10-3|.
CAISESTVSGETQYF
TGTGCCATCAGTGAGTCGACCGTGAGCGGAGAGACCCAGTACTTC
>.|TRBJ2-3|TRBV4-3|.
CASSQASSRSDTQYF
TGCGCCAGCAGCCAAGCTAGTAGTCGATCAGATACGCAGTATTTT
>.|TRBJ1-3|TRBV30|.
CAWTRVENTIYF
TGTGCCTGGACCAGGGTGGAAAACACCATATATTTT
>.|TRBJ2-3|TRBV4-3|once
CASSLGHGDTQYF
TGCGCCAGCAGCCTTGGTCACGGAGATACGCAGTATTTT
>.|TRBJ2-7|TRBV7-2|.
CASSLTSVGETYEQYF
TGTGCCAGCAGCTTAACGAGCGTAGGGGAAACCTACGAGCAGTACTTC
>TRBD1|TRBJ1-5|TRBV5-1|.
CASSFGPPGQGSPQPQHF
TGCGCCAGCAGCTTTGGACCTCCGGGACAGGGAAGCCCCCAGCCCCAGCATTTT
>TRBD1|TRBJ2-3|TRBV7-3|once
CASRLSPGTVGADTQYF
TGTGCCAGCAGACTCAGTCCTGGGACAGTGGGAGCAGATACGCAGTATTTT
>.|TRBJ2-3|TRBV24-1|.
CATSDLRPGDTQYF
TGTGCCACCAGTGATTTGCGACCGGGAGATACGCAGTATTTT
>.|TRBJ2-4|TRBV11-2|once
CASSPRRADIQYF
TGTGCCAGCAGTCCCCGGCGAGCGGACATTCAGTACTTC
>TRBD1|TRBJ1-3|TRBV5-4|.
CASSSLDTGGISGNTIYF
TGTGCCAGCAGCTCTCTAGATACAGGGGGCATATCGGGAAACACCATATATTTT
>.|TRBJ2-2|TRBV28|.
CASSLWGEGTGELFF
TGTGCCAGCAGTTTGTGGGGGGAAGGCACCGGGGAGCTGTTTTTT
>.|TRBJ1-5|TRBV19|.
CASSTGWGSTNQPQHF
TGTGCCAGTAGTACCGGGTGGGGCAGTACAAATCAGCCCCAGCATTTT
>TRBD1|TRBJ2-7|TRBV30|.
CAWRIRDSISYEQYF
TGTGCCTGGAGGATCCGGGACAGCATCTCCTACGAGCAGTACTTC
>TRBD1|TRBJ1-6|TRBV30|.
CASGQGVDSPLHF
TGTGCCTCGGGACAGGGGGTCGATTCACCCCTCCACTTT
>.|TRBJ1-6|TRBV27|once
CASSFGLRSTGNSPLHF
TGTGCCAGCAGTTTTGGTCTCCGGTCGACGGGTAATTCACCCCTCCACTTT
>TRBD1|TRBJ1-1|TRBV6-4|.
CASSETGGSRNTEAFF
TGTGCCAGCAGCGAAACAGGGGGATCGAGGAACACTGAAGCTTTCTTT
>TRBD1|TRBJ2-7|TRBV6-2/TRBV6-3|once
CASSTRTGGAFEQYF
TGTGCCAGCAGTACCCGGACAGGGGGCGCCTTCGAGCAGTACTTC
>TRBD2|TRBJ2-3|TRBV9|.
CASSVSSGGSTDTQYF
TGTGCCAGCAGCGTTTCCAGCGGGGGTAGCACAGATACGCAGTATTTT
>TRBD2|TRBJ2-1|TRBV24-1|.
CATSGGLAGGTSGEQFF
TGTGCCACCAGTGGCGGACTAGCGGGAGGTACCTCCGGGGAGCAGTTCTTC
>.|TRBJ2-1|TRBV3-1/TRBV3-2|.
CASSPYGRGSYNEQFF
TGTGCCAGCAGCCCCTATGGTCGGGGCTCCTACAATGAGCAGTTCTTC
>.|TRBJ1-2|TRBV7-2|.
CASSSRGPPYGYTF
TGTGCCAGCAGCTCCCGGGGTCCGCCCTATGGCTACACCTTC
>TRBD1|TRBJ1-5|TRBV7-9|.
CASSLGTGGFQPQHF
TGTGCCAGCAGCTTGGGGACAGGGGGTTTTCAGCCCCAGCATTTT
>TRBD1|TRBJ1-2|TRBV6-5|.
CASSPGQGSRGYTF
TGTGCCAGCAGTCCGGGACAGGGGTCGAGGGGCTACACCTTC
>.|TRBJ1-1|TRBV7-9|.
CASSLRQLNTEAFF
TGTGCCAGCAGCCTCCGACAGCTGAACACTGAAGCTTTCTTT
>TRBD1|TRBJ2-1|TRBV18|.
CASSPRDRVGGSYNEQFF
TGTGCCAGCTCACCAAGGGACAGGGTTGGGGGCTCCTACAATGAGCAGTTCTTC
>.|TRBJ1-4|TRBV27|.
CASKWGASTNEKLFF
TGTGCCAGCAAGTGGGGAGCATCAACTAATGAAAAACTGTTTTTT
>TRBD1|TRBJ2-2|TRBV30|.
CAWSGQGRGELFF
TGTGCCTGGAGTGGACAGGGACGGGGGGAGCTGTTTTTT
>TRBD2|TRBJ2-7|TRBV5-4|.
CASSPLAGAYEQYF
TGTGCCAGCAGCCCTCTAGCGGGAGCATACGAGCAGTACTTC
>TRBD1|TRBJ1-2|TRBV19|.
CASSGTGERYGYTF
TGTGCCAGTAGTGGGACAGGGGAACGGTATGGCTACACCTTC
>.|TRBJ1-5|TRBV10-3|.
CAISDGPQPQHF
TGTGCCATCAGTGATGGGCCTCAGCCCCAGCATTTT
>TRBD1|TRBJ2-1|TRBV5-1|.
CASSLLTTGSYNEQFF
TGCGCCAGCAGCCTTCTTACGACAGGGTCCTACAATGAGCAGTTCTTC
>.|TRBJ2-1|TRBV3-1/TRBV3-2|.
CASSMRVGVDRNEQFF
TGTGCCAGCAGCATGAGGGTAGGAGTGGATCGCAATGAGCAGTTCTTC